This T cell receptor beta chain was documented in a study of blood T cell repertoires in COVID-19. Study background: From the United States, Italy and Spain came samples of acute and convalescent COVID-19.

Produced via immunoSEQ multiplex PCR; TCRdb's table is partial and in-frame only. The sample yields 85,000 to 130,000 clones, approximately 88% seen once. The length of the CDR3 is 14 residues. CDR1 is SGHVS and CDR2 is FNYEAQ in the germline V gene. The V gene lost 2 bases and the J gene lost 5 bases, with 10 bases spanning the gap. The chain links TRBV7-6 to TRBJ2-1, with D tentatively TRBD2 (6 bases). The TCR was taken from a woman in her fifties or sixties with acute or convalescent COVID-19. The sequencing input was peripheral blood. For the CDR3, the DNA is TGTGCCAGCAGCTTAAACCGGGGGAACAATGAGCAGTTCTTC. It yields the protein CASSLNRGNNEQFF.